This T cell receptor (beta chain) was recorded in a study of T cell responses to AZD1222 COVID-19 vaccine. Study results and caveats: White British ancestry dominated among donors, who included more females, and clonal diversity was possibly underestimated.

Comment on this clone: Its target is not known.

J lost 5 bases, V lost 6 bases, and 10 bases had no gene match. The length of the CDR3 is 15 residues. Germline CDR1 and CDR2: SGHRS and YFSETQ. This table comes from immunoSEQ multiplex PCR, and its TCRdb copy is limited to in-frame clones, with some not included. The repertoire has some 120,000 clones, 87% of them found once; the top ten carry around 9.3%. The TCR originated in an adult in good health. Sequencing was performed on peripheral blood, taken on day 0 of AZD1222 vaccination. The chain recombines TRBV5-1 with TRBJ2-4; 8 bases line up with TRBD1. The CDR3 loop is CASNQHPQGENIQYF. The CDR3 nucleotides read TGCGCCAGCAATCAGCACCCACAGGGGGAAAACATTCAGTACTTC.